This TCR beta chain emerged from a study of cytomegalovirus exposure and HLA in healthy donors. Study in general: Among about 400 genotyped donors, around 77% fell in the Caucasian-associated ancestry cluster. Study-level results: The investigators catalogued 164 TCR beta chains as cytomegalovirus-associated.

Concerning this clone: The antigen is not known.

Germline V CDR1 and CDR2: SEHNR, FQNEAQ (reference sequence). Between the trimmed V and J ends, which lost 3 bases and 4 bases, there was a span of 9 bases. The CDR3 has 13 residues. PCR primers comprised 60 Vbeta and 13 Jbeta primers. Using immunoSEQ multiplex PCR, the repertoire was profiled, and TCRdb retains in-frame clones only, with some absent. The sample yields more than 110,000 clones, about 80% seen once. The rearrangement links TRBV7-9 to TRBJ1-1; D perhaps matches TRBD1 (5 bases). The sequencing sample was made of PBMCs. The sequence came from a man aged 30 to 39 in good health and CMV-seronegative. CDR3 loop: CASSLGRATEAFF. The CDR3 DNA sequence: TGTGCCAGCAGCTTGGGCAGGGCCACTGAAGCTTTCTTT.